These T cell receptor beta chains were read from a single sample in a study of T cell responses to AZD1222 COVID-19 vaccine. The repertoire was sequenced with immunoSEQ multiplex PCR; TCRdb's copy has only in-frame clones and lacks some. Of roughly 130,000 clones detected, more than 70% appear once; the ten largest clones hold about 12%. Sequencing was performed on peripheral blood, taken on day 0 of AZD1222 vaccination. The origin of the receptors is an adult in good health. The CDR3 runs from the conserved cysteine through the conserved F or W. The D gene is left open where the match is weak. Clone size is shown for a subset of rows, as once, few, many or a class of expanded clone.

clone size: -
J gene: TRBJ1-2
V gene: TRBV9
D gene: TRBD1
CDR3 DNA: TGTGCCAGCAGCGTGGGGACAGTAGATTATGGCTACACCTTC
CDR3 protein: CASSVGTVDYGYTF

clone size: -
J gene: TRBJ1-2
V gene: TRBV18
D gene: -
CDR3 DNA: TGTGCCAGCTCACCCAACCGGATGGATGGCTACACCTTC
CDR3 protein: CASSPNRMDGYTF

clone size: -
J gene: TRBJ1-2
V gene: TRBV5-8
D gene: -
CDR3 DNA: TGTGCCAGCAGCGCCGGACTCTATGGCTACACCTTC
CDR3 protein: CASSAGLYGYTF

clone size: -
J gene: TRBJ2-7
V gene: TRBV27
D gene: -
CDR3 DNA: TGTGCCAGCAGTCAAGACAAATCCTACGAGCAGTACTTC
CDR3 protein: CASSQDKSYEQYF

clone size: -
J gene: TRBJ1-1
V gene: TRBV19
D gene: TRBD1
CDR3 DNA: TGTGCCAGTAGCCCAGGCAGGGGGCGCGGAAACACTGAAGCTTTCTTT
CDR3 protein: CASSPGRGRGNTEAFF

clone size: once
J gene: TRBJ1-1
V gene: TRBV4-2
D gene: -
CDR3 DNA: TGTGCCAGCAGCACCACGGGGAAAGGCACTGAAGCTTTCTTT
CDR3 protein: CASSTTGKGTEAFF

clone size: -
J gene: TRBJ2-5
V gene: TRBV9
D gene: TRBD1
CDR3 DNA: TGTGCCAGCAGCGGTGGGACAGGGGGACACCAAGAGACCCAGTACTTC
CDR3 protein: CASSGGTGGHQETQYF

clone size: -
J gene: TRBJ1-5
V gene: TRBV10-2
D gene: -
CDR3 DNA: TGCGCCAGCAGTGAGTTAAGGGTTTGGCAGCCCCAGCATTTT
CDR3 protein: CASSELRVWQPQHF

clone size: -
J gene: TRBJ2-2
V gene: TRBV5-4
D gene: -
CDR3 DNA: TGTGCCAGCAGCTCGGAAAGGGGTGTCACCGGGGAGCTGTTTTTT
CDR3 protein: CASSSERGVTGELFF

clone size: -
J gene: TRBJ1-3
V gene: TRBV9
D gene: -
CDR3 DNA: TGTGCCAGCAGCGGAACAACCGGGACTAGATTCTCTGGAAACACCATATATTTT
CDR3 protein: CASSGTTGTRFSGNTIYF

clone size: -
J gene: TRBJ2-1
V gene: TRBV4-2
D gene: TRBD2
CDR3 DNA: TGTGCCAGCAGCCGTCCGGGACTAGCAAACAATGAGCAGTTCTTC
CDR3 protein: CASSRPGLANNEQFF

clone size: -
J gene: TRBJ1-5
V gene: TRBV6-5
D gene: -
CDR3 DNA: TGTGCCAGCAGCCGTGGACAGTTTGACCAGCCCCAGCATTTT
CDR3 protein: CASSRGQFDQPQHF

clone size: -
J gene: TRBJ1-4
V gene: TRBV4-2
D gene: -
CDR3 DNA: TGTGCCAGCAGCCAAGATCTGCCCATCGATAATGAAAAACTGTTTTTT
CDR3 protein: CASSQDLPIDNEKLFF

clone size: -
J gene: TRBJ2-6
V gene: TRBV6-5
D gene: -
CDR3 DNA: TGTGCCAGCAGTTTGGGGTCTGGGGCCAACGTCCTGACTTTC
CDR3 protein: CASSLGSGANVLTF

clone size: -
J gene: TRBJ2-7
V gene: TRBV5-1
D gene: TRBD1
CDR3 DNA: TGCGCCAGCAGCATGGGACAGGGCCACGAGCAGTACTTC
CDR3 protein: CASSMGQGHEQYF

clone size: -
J gene: TRBJ1-5
V gene: TRBV7-2
D gene: -
CDR3 DNA: TGTGCCAGCAGCTTTCGGTCCCCTAATCAGCCCCAGCATTTT
CDR3 protein: CASSFRSPNQPQHF

clone size: -
J gene: TRBJ1-3
V gene: TRBV7-6
D gene: -
CDR3 DNA: TGTGCCAGCAGCCAGGACACGGAAGGAAACACCATATATTTT
CDR3 protein: CASSQDTEGNTIYF

clone size: -
J gene: TRBJ1-6
V gene: TRBV30
D gene: -
CDR3 DNA: TGTGCCTGGATAGAGAACGGGAGTCCGGGCTCACCCCTCCACTTT
CDR3 protein: CAWIENGSPGSPLHF

clone size: once
J gene: TRBJ2-7
V gene: TRBV3-1/TRBV3-2
D gene: -
CDR3 DNA: TGTGCCAGCAGCCAAGCTCTAGCCTTCTACGAGCAGTACTTC
CDR3 protein: CASSQALAFYEQYF

clone size: -
J gene: TRBJ2-3
V gene: TRBV9
D gene: TRBD2
CDR3 DNA: TGTGCCAGCAGCGCCCCGGGGCGGGGGGGAAGCACAGATACGCAGTATTTT
CDR3 protein: CASSAPGRGGSTDTQYF

clone size: -
J gene: TRBJ2-5
V gene: TRBV29-1
D gene: TRBD2
CDR3 DNA: TGCAGCGTTGGCGCTACTAGCGGGATAGTGGAGACCCAGTACTTC
CDR3 protein: CSVGATSGIVETQYF

clone size: -
J gene: TRBJ2-5
V gene: TRBV7-6
D gene: TRBD1
CDR3 DNA: TGTGCCAGCAGCCCGGGACAGCCCCAAGAGACCCAGTACTTC
CDR3 protein: CASSPGQPQETQYF

clone size: few
J gene: TRBJ2-3
V gene: TRBV11-2
D gene: -
CDR3 DNA: TGTGCCAGCAGCTTAGTTCCTCTCTCCTCGCAGTATTTT
CDR3 protein: CASSLVPLSSQYF

clone size: -
J gene: TRBJ1-2
V gene: TRBV27
D gene: -
CDR3 DNA: TGTGCCAGCAGTTTATCCGGCAGTATCTATGGCTACACCTTC
CDR3 protein: CASSLSGSIYGYTF

clone size: -
J gene: TRBJ2-7
V gene: TRBV23-1
D gene: -
CDR3 DNA: TGCGCCAGCAGTCCCGAGTGGGGGGTGTACGAGCAGTACTTC
CDR3 protein: CASSPEWGVYEQYF

clone size: -
J gene: TRBJ1-5
V gene: TRBV6-5
D gene: -
CDR3 DNA: TGTGCCAGTGAGGGCCATAGCAATCAGCCCCAGCATTTT
CDR3 protein: CASEGHSNQPQHF

clone size: few
J gene: TRBJ2-5
V gene: TRBV25-1
D gene: TRBD1
CDR3 DNA: TGTGCCAGCGGGACAGGGGGACCGTCGGCCCAGTACTTC
CDR3 protein: CASGTGGPSAQYF

clone size: -
J gene: TRBJ2-5
V gene: TRBV9
D gene: -
CDR3 DNA: TGTGCCAGCAGCGTAGCGGCGGGGCACTACCAAGAGACCCAGTACTTC
CDR3 protein: CASSVAAGHYQETQYF

clone size: -
J gene: TRBJ2-5
V gene: TRBV5-1
D gene: TRBD2
CDR3 DNA: TGCGCCAGCAGCCCCGGACTAGCGGGAGCTGAGACCCAGTACTTC
CDR3 protein: CASSPGLAGAETQYF

clone size: -
J gene: TRBJ2-4
V gene: TRBV9
D gene: -
CDR3 DNA: TGTGCCAGCAGCGTAGGGGCGGGGCTAGCCAAAAACATTCAGTACTTC
CDR3 protein: CASSVGAGLAKNIQYF

clone size: few
J gene: TRBJ2-3
V gene: TRBV7-9
D gene: -
CDR3 DNA: TGTGCCAGCAGCTCAATGGGGGGTACGCAGTATTTT
CDR3 protein: CASSSMGGTQYF

clone size: -
J gene: TRBJ2-2
V gene: TRBV7-9
D gene: -
CDR3 DNA: TGTGCCAGCAGCACGGGGGCCGGGTTCGGCGGGGAGCTGTTTTTT
CDR3 protein: CASSTGAGFGGELFF

clone size: -
J gene: TRBJ1-5
V gene: TRBV28
D gene: -
CDR3 DNA: TGTGCCAGCAGTTTACGTTCCCTAAATCAGCCCCAGCATTTT
CDR3 protein: CASSLRSLNQPQHF

clone size: -
J gene: TRBJ2-1
V gene: TRBV7-2
D gene: -
CDR3 DNA: TGTGCCAGCAGCTTAGCGCCGGCTAGCTCGAGGACCAATGAGCAGTTCTTC
CDR3 protein: CASSLAPASSRTNEQFF

clone size: -
J gene: TRBJ1-5
V gene: TRBV4-1
D gene: -
CDR3 DNA: TGCGCCAGCAGCCAAGTAAGTAGCAATCAGCCCCAGCATTTT
CDR3 protein: CASSQVSSNQPQHF

clone size: -
J gene: TRBJ1-1
V gene: TRBV6-5
D gene: -
CDR3 DNA: TGTGCCAGCAGTTACTCAGGGACAACGGTTACTGAAGCTTTCTTT
CDR3 protein: CASSYSGTTVTEAFF

clone size: -
J gene: TRBJ1-1
V gene: TRBV19
D gene: -
CDR3 DNA: TGTGCCAGTAGTGACTACATGAACACTGAAGCTTTCTTT
CDR3 protein: CASSDYMNTEAFF

clone size: -
J gene: TRBJ1-2
V gene: TRBV27
D gene: -
CDR3 DNA: TGTGCCAGCAGTTTCGGTCGGGGGCGCCCCTATGGCTACACCTTC
CDR3 protein: CASSFGRGRPYGYTF

clone size: -
J gene: TRBJ1-6
V gene: TRBV7-3
D gene: TRBD1
CDR3 DNA: TGTGCCAGCAGCTCGGACAGGGTAGGGAATTCACCCCTCCACTTT
CDR3 protein: CASSSDRVGNSPLHF

clone size: -
J gene: TRBJ1-6
V gene: TRBV7-2
D gene: -
CDR3 DNA: TGTGCCAGCAGCCAGGACATCATCCTCAATAATTCACCCCTCCACTTT
CDR3 protein: CASSQDIILNNSPLHF

clone size: -
J gene: TRBJ1-5
V gene: TRBV9
D gene: -
CDR3 DNA: TGTGCCAGCGGTCGAAATCAGCCCCAGCATTTT
CDR3 protein: CASGRNQPQHF

clone size: -
J gene: TRBJ2-1
V gene: TRBV14
D gene: TRBD2
CDR3 DNA: TGTGCCAGCGATAGCGGGAGGGGTCCCTACAATGAGCAGTTCTTC
CDR3 protein: CASDSGRGPYNEQFF

clone size: -
J gene: TRBJ2-1
V gene: TRBV5-4
D gene: TRBD2
CDR3 DNA: TGTGCCAGCAGGCCGACTAGCGGGGCGTCCTACAATGAGCAGTTCTTC
CDR3 protein: CASRPTSGASYNEQFF

clone size: once
J gene: TRBJ2-3
V gene: TRBV6-5
D gene: -
CDR3 DNA: TGTGCCAGCACTCCAGCGGATGGCACAGATACGCAGTATTTT
CDR3 protein: CASTPADGTDTQYF

clone size: -
J gene: TRBJ2-3
V gene: TRBV4-1
D gene: -
CDR3 DNA: TGCGCCAGCAGCCAACTGGGCCTAGGAGTGGATACGCAGTATTTT
CDR3 protein: CASSQLGLGVDTQYF

clone size: -
J gene: TRBJ2-7
V gene: TRBV9
D gene: TRBD2
CDR3 DNA: TGTGCCAGCAGCGTAGAAGCGGGAGAGTTAGGCTACGAGCAGTACTTC
CDR3 protein: CASSVEAGELGYEQYF

clone size: -
J gene: TRBJ1-2
V gene: TRBV7-9
D gene: TRBD1
CDR3 DNA: TGTGCCAGCAGCCCCTGGGCCCTACAGGGGGCGAATGGCTACACCTTC
CDR3 protein: CASSPWALQGANGYTF